This is a list of T cell receptor beta chains from one sample in a study of CD8+CD57+ T cells in acquired aplastic anemia. TCRdb reprocessed the reads with MiXCR, giving one entry per CDR3 protein. The sample records over 150,000 distinct CDR3 sequences, roughly half being singletons. The sequenced material came from sorted CD4+, CD8+, or CD8+CD57+ T cells (not recorded which) from PBMCs. The origin of the receptors is a human donor in good health, serving as a control. Both conserved end residues are part of each CDR3. D genes are given only for firm matches.

j_call d_call v_call cdr3_aa
TRBJ1-2 TRBD1 TRBV6-6 CASRKDRHENYGYTF
TRBJ2-3 TRBD1 TRBV28 CASNRQGARTDTQYF
TRBJ1-1 NA TRBV7-6 CASSGGDTEAFF
TRBJ2-7 NA TRBV12-5 CASGLAGAYEQYF
TRBJ2-7 NA TRBV30 CAWGTQSGWDEQYF
TRBJ2-7 NA TRBV2 CAISESRLSVNEQYF
TRBJ1-1 NA TRBV6-2/TRBV6-3 CASRKPGGANTEAFF
TRBJ1-1 NA TRBV3-1 CASSQVGRNTEAFF
TRBJ2-7 TRBD1 TRBV11-3 CASSSGQGTYEQYF
TRBJ1-2 NA TRBV25-1 CASSLGGGRGYTF
TRBJ1-5 NA TRBV2 CASSESWGQGQPQHF
TRBJ1-2 NA TRBV6-6 CASSFTTPQGEGYTF
TRBJ1-1 NA TRBV7-9 CASSPRAVWSGFF
TRBJ2-7 NA TRBV7-9 CASSPRAYEQYF
TRBJ1-2 TRBD1 TRBV7-2 CASSFGGAGQLTEANYGYTF
TRBJ1-1 TRBD1 TRBV4-2 CASSRGQVTEAFF
TRBJ1-4 NA TRBV10-3 CAISESNGTRGEKLFF
TRBJ2-3 TRBD2 TRBV13 CASSSSGGADTQYF
TRBJ1-1 TRBD1 TRBV5-6 CASSRQGMNTEAFF
TRBJ2-7 NA TRBV11-3 CASSPGGTGPYEQYF
TRBJ2-5 NA TRBV5-4 CASSLPSQETQYF
TRBJ2-5 NA TRBV14 CASSQGRSPGLGQETQYF
TRBJ1-1 NA TRBV20-1 CSARPFGRLNTEAFF
TRBJ2-3 TRBD1 TRBV9 CASSDTGTGVDTQYF
TRBJ2-7 TRBD2 TRBV11-1 CASSYTSGGAYEQYF
TRBJ1-1 NA TRBV6-5 CASSYHQTGRVVAFF
TRBJ1-1 NA TRBV20-1 CSARGNTEAFF
TRBJ2-1 TRBD2 TRBV11-2 CASSSGTSGGASPSHEQFF
TRBJ2-1 TRBD1 TRBV30 CAWRKGAAYNEQFF
TRBJ2-7 NA TRBV7-2 CASSPNEQYF
TRBJ1-5 NA TRBV3-1 CASSEVAGGGDQPQHF
TRBJ2-1 NA TRBV18 CASSPRQGVNEQFF
TRBJ2-7 TRBD1 TRBV7-9 CASSLEGTGANEQYF
TRBJ2-6 TRBD1 TRBV7-6 CASSQIDRGSGANVLTF
TRBJ1-4 NA TRBV19 CASSTSGTENEKLFF
TRBJ1-4 TRBD1 TRBV5-1 CASSLRQGGGEKLFF
TRBJ2-3 NA TRBV20-1 CSAKDGLTGTDTQYF
TRBJ1-5 NA TRBV28 CASSGEWGANQPQHF
TRBJ1-2 NA TRBV15 CATSRDRATGSYGYTF
TRBJ1-2 NA TRBV24-1 CATSEPGAYGYTF
TRBJ1-2 NA TRBV7-2 CASSLRADGYTF